This T cell receptor beta chain was sequenced during a study of T cells in narcolepsy. Generated by immunoSEQ multiplex PCR, the TCRdb table keeps only in-frame clones and is missing some. The sample has some 35,000 clones, approximately 78% seen once; the top ten hold 2% to 3%. The CDR3 covers 13 residues. Germline V CDR1 and CDR2: SQVTM, ANQGSEA. The junction had 12 bases not matched to a gene; V was cut back by 3 bases and J by 11 bases. In this sample, this clone turned up a few times. The sequenced material came from CD45RA- memory CD4+ T cells from PBMCs. This clonotype originated in a human donor with narcolepsy. The chain uses TRBV29-1 and TRBJ2-5; 7 bases agree with TRBD2. In DNA, the CDR3 is TGCAGCGTTGAGGGCGGGGCAGGGAGGGAGCAGTACTTC. Amino acid sequence: CSVEGGAGREQYF. The entire variable domain, with the rest obtained from reference TRBV29-1 and TRBJ2-5, is as follows: SAVISQKPSRDICQRGTSLTIQCQVDSQVTMMFWYRQQPGQSLTLIATANQGSEATYESGFVIDKFPISRPNLTFSTLTVSNMSPEDSSIYLCSVEGGAGREQYFGPGTRLLVL.